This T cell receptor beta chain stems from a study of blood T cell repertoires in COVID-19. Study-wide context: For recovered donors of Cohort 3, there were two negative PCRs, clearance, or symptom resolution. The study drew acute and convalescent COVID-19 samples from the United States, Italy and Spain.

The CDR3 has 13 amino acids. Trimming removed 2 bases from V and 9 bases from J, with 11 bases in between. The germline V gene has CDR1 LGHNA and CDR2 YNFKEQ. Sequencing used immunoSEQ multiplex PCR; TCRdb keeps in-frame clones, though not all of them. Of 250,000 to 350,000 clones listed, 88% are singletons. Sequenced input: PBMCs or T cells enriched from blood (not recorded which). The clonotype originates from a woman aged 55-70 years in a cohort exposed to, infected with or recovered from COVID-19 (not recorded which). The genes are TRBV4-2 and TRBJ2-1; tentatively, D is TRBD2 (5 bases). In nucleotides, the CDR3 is TGTGCCAGCAGCCAATTCGGAGGCGCTGAGCAGTTCTTC. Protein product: CASSQFGGAEQFF.